Below, 27 T cell receptor beta chains from the same sample are listed, as sequenced in a study of identical twins. Each CDR3 protein is one row after TCRdb ran MiXCR on the 5' RACE reads. The data contain 450,000 or so distinct CDR3 sequences, 14% of them singletons. These records were also assigned to another study, of yellow fever vaccine responses in identical twins.

The sequencing sample was made of CD4+ T cells sorted from blood. These TCRs come from a woman in her late teens or twenties in good health.

The sample holds many counts of this clonotype. The V call is TRBV12-3 or TRBV12-4, the J call TRBJ2-3; D gene ambiguous. This CDR3 comprises 12 residues. V was pared by 2 bases and J by 4 bases, with 4 bases between. For the CDR3, the DNA is TGTGCCAGCAGTTTATTAGCAGATACGCAGTATTTT. It specifies CASSLLADTQYF.

Many counts were recorded for this clonotype. V is TRBV5-1 and J is TRBJ2-2; D is undetermined. The CDR3 totals 14 residues. Looked up from germline, CDR1 is SGHRS and CDR2 is YFSETQ. The V gene lost 3 bases and the J gene lost 3 bases, with 9 bases spanning the gap. CDR3 region: CASSSMVDTGELFF. The CDR3 DNA sequence: TGCGCCAGCAGCTCCATGGTGGACACCGGGGAGCTGTTTTTT.

This clonotype has a handful of counts. V usage is TRBV12-3 or TRBV12-4 and J usage is TRBJ2-5; either TRBD1 or TRBD2 may fit D (5 bases each). V lost 7 bases, J lost 7 bases, and 19 bases lay in between. This CDR3 contains 14 residues. The CDR3 protein is CASIPDGAPGTQYF. The DNA for the CDR3 is TGTGCCAGCATCCCCGACGGGGCCCCGGGGACCCAGTACTTC.

The chain uses TRBV5-1 and TRBJ2-3, with 14 bases identical to TRBD2. Germline values: CDR1 SGHRS, CDR2 YFSETQ. CDR3 size: 19 residues. Trimming took 0 bases from V and 1 from J; bases not matched to a gene: 7. CDR3 nucleotides: TGCGCCAGCAGCTTGGCCTTAGTGGGACTAGCGGGGGGCACAGATACGCAGTATTTT. Encoded protein: CASSLALVGLAGGTDTQYF.

This clonotype turned up a few times. The chain is built from TRBV10-3 and TRBJ2-3; D not resolved. Germline CDR1 reads ENHRY; CDR2 reads SYGVKD. The CDR3 length is 12 residues. Deletions cut 0 bases from V and 6 bases from J, with 4 bases between. CDR3 DNA: TGTGCCATCAGTGAGTCCCAGGATACGCAGTATTTT. Protein: CAISESQDTQYF.

This clonotype has just a few counts. CDR3 region: CASSLLIGRGDREPYEQYF. DNA for the CDR3: TGTGCCAGCAGTTTATTAATAGGAAGGGGGGACAGGGAACCCTACGAGCAGTACTTC. This chain joins TRBV28 and TRBJ2-7, with 9 nucleotides matching TRBD1. The CDR3 spans 19 residues. Per germline, CDR1 MDHEN and CDR2 SYDVKM. Unmatched junction bases numbered 15, after V lost 1 base and J lost 2 bases.

This clonotype has a handful of counts. The chain uses TRBV7-6 and TRBJ2-7; D gene ambiguous. In germline, CDR1 is SGHVS, CDR2 FNYEAQ. The ends were cut back, 5 bases at V and 0 bases at J, with 14 bases in the middle. The CDR3 has 15 amino acids. The CDR3, as DNA: TGTGCCAGCAGCCCCGCTGGCGTGAGCTCCTACGAGCAGTACTTC. Its translation: CASSPAGVSSYEQYF.

This clonotype has just a few counts. The chain joins TRBV28 to TRBJ1-6; 9 bases map to TRBD1. The ends lost 7 bases at V and 4 bases at J; junction bases unmatched: 2. The CDR3 consists of 14 residues. Germline-derived CDR1 and CDR2 are MDHEN and SYDVKM. CDR3 sequence: CASNRGQYNSPLHF. CDR3 nucleotide sequence: TGTGCCAGCAACAGGGGGCAATATAATTCACCCCTCCACTTT.

This clonotype has a handful of counts. The CDR3 bases are TGTGCCAGCTCACCAGGAGGGCTGGCTGAGCAGTTCTTC. Its protein product is CASSPGGLAEQFF. V and J are TRBV18 and TRBJ2-1; tentative D call: TRBD2 (6 bases). This CDR3 has 13 residues. Trimming took off 2 bases at V and 9 bases at J, with 11 bases between the two ends. Germline CDR1 and CDR2: KGHSH and LQKENI.

The chain links TRBV7-3 to TRBJ2-5, with 7 bases identical to TRBD2. From germline, CDR1 is SGHTA and CDR2 FQGTGA. The length of the CDR3 is 13 residues. The J segment lost 5 bases and the V segment lost 4 bases, leaving 4 bases of the junction unmatched. CDR3 amino acids: CASSSRLAETQYF. In nucleotides, the CDR3 is TGTGCCAGCAGCTCACGACTAGCTGAGACCCAGTACTTC.

The genes are TRBV6-1 and TRBJ2-7, with 10 bases that match TRBD1. The CDR3 has 16 amino acids. V shed 6 bases, J shed 1 base, and the junction held 9 bases outside the gene matches. The germline V gene encodes CDR1 MNHNS and CDR2 SASEGT. Written as DNA, the CDR3 is TGTGCCAGCAGCCCGACCGGGACAGGGGCTTCCTACGAGCAGTACTTC. This sequence encodes CASSPTGTGASYEQYF.

This clonotype was seen only a few times. The V call is TRBV7-2, the J call TRBJ2-2; D may be TRBD2 (6 bases). V dropped 2 bases and J dropped 7 bases, with 14 bases sitting between them. Germline V gene sequence: CDR1 SGHTA, CDR2 FQGNSA. The CDR3 has 15 amino acids. CDR3 sequence reads: CASSLRLGLNGELFF. DNA for the CDR3: TGTGCCAGCAGCTTAAGACTAGGGTTAAACGGGGAGCTGTTTTTT. The variable domain in full, completed from reference TRBV7-2 and TRBJ2-2, reads GAGVSQSPSNKVTEKGKDVELRCDPISGHTALYWYRQSLGQGLEFLIYFQGNSAPDKSGLPSDRFSAERTGGSVSTLTIQRTQQEDSAVYLCASSLRLGLNGELFFGEGSRLTVL.

The chain couples TRBV4-3 to TRBJ2-7; 8 bases fit TRBD1. J lost 2 bases, V lost 0 bases, and 6 bases had no gene match. This CDR3 spans 16 amino acids. The germline V gene has CDR1 LGHNA and CDR2 YSLEER. CDR3 DNA sequence: TGCGCCAGCAGCCAAGAAGGGCAGGGGGCCGCCTACGAGCAGTACTTC. This codes for CASSQEGQGAAYEQYF.

This clonotype turned up a few times. The V and J genes are TRBV28 and TRBJ1-5; D gene ambiguous. Trimming pared 4 bases from V and 7 bases from J, leaving 11 bases between. The V gene's germline CDR1 is MDHEN and CDR2 SYDVKM. The CDR3 runs 13 residues. CDR3 sequence reads: CASSSSSEQPQHF. For the CDR3, the DNA is TGTGCCAGCAGTTCATCTAGCGAGCAGCCCCAGCATTTT.

The rearrangement uses TRBV6-2 or TRBV6-3 and TRBJ2-7; 14 nucleotides line up with TRBD2. The germline gives CDR1 MNHEY, CDR2 SVGEGT. J lost 5 bases, V lost 7 bases, and 7 bases had no gene match. The CDR3 is 15 residues long. CDR3 sequence reads: CASTRLAGGPDEQYF. The CDR3 DNA is TGTGCCAGCACCCGACTAGCGGGAGGGCCGGACGAGCAGTACTTC.

This rearrangement joins TRBV4-3 to TRBJ1-6; D is ambiguous. CDR3 size: 12 residues. The germline gives CDR1 LGHNA, CDR2 YSLEER. With 5 bases removed from V and 7 bases from J, the gap between germline ends came to 6 bases. The CDR3 region has the DNA TGCGCCAGCAGCGATTTCAATTCACCCCTCCACTTT. It specifies CASSDFNSPLHF.

The chain employs TRBV24-1 and TRBJ2-3, with D possibly matching TRBD1 (9 bases). CDR1 and CDR2 (germline): KGHDR, SFDVKD. This CDR3 has 20 amino acids. V was clipped by 4 bases and J by 5 bases, with 30 bases between them. The CDR3 is CATSDMGQGSGTGSLDTQYF. The CDR3 DNA follows: TGTGCCACCAGTGACATGGGACAGGGTAGCGGGACAGGTTCGCTAGATACGCAGTATTTT.

This clonotype was observed a few times. This sequence joins TRBV7-2 and TRBJ2-1; D gene uncertain. CDR1 is SGHTA and CDR2 is FQGNSA in the germline V gene. The CDR3 has 14 amino acids. V lost 2 bases and J lost 6, with 11 bases in between. In DNA form, the CDR3 reads TGTGCCAGCAGCTTAAAGCTCTTCTCCAATGAGCAGTTCTTC. Translation gives CASSLKLFSNEQFF.

A few counts support this clonotype. The V gene is TRBV24-1, the J gene TRBJ2-3, with TRBD1 matching 8 bases. The CDR3 has 13 amino acids. The germline V gene encodes CDR1 KGHDR and CDR2 SFDVKD. V shed 7 bases and J 3 bases; nucleotides not matched to a gene: 2. As DNA, the CDR3 is TGTGCCACCAGGCGACAGGGGACAGATACGCAGTATTTT. Translated: CATRRQGTDTQYF.

In its sample, this clonotype was seen many times. This chain joins TRBV12-3 or TRBV12-4 and TRBJ2-7; 9 bases match TRBD1. The V gene end was trimmed by 5 bases and the J gene end by 7 bases; junction bases not matched to a gene: 3. The CDR3 is 12 amino acids. The CDR3 sequence: CASSADRGEQYF. The CDR3 DNA is TGTGCCAGCAGTGCCGACAGGGGGGAGCAGTACTTC.

This clonotype was seen only a few times. The J gene is TRBJ2-3, the V gene TRBV24-1; 8 nucleotides align to TRBD1. This CDR3 region has 16 residues. Trimming cost V 5 bases and J 6 bases; bases outside gene matches: 12. Germline values: CDR1 KGHDR, CDR2 SFDVKD. CDR3 sequence reads: CATSAGGTGPLDTQYF. CDR3 bases: TGTGCCACCAGTGCGGGCGGGACAGGACCGCTGGATACGCAGTATTTT.

The V call is TRBV14, the J call TRBJ2-2; D is undetermined. Trimming stripped 0 bases from V and 5 bases from J, with 7 bases between. CDR1 is SGHDN, CDR2 FVKESK, per germline. The CDR3 covers 14 residues. The CDR3 sequence is CASSQDHPTGELFF. In DNA form, the CDR3 reads TGTGCCAGCAGCCAAGATCACCCGACCGGGGAGCTGTTTTTT.

This clonotype was seen a handful of times. The rearrangement joins TRBV3-1 to TRBJ1-3, with 8 bases matching TRBD1. This CDR3 is built from 16 residues. The germline CDR1 and CDR2 sequences are LGHDT and YNNKEL (reference sequence). Trimming took 2 bases from V and 1 from J; bases not matched to a gene: 4. The CDR3, as DNA: TGTGCCAGCAGCCAAAACAGGGGGGGTTCTGGAAACACCATATATTTT. Its translation is CASSQNRGGSGNTIYF. Full variable domain (missing parts from reference TRBV3-1 and TRBJ1-3): DTAVSQTPKYLVTQMGNDKSIKCEQNLGHDTMYWYKQDSKKFLKIMFSYNNKELIINETVPNRFSPKSPDKAHLNLHINSLELGDSAVYFCASSQNRGGSGNTIYFGEGSWLTVV.

The chain links TRBV30 to TRBJ2-2, with 9 bases lining up with TRBD1. With 5 bases clipped from V and 1 base from J, the junction kept 5 bases outside the gene matches. Germline V gene lookup returns CDR1 GTSNPN and CDR2 SVGIG (reference sequence). CDR3 length equals 15 residues. The CDR3 protein is CAWLRTGVNTGELFF. DNA for the CDR3: TGTGCCTGGCTACGGACAGGGGTGAACACCGGGGAGCTGTTTTTT.

The chain employs TRBV18 and TRBJ1-1; D is undetermined. Trimming stripped 3 bases from V and 0 bases from J, with 8 bases between. Germline CDR1 is KGHSH and CDR2 is LQKENI. This CDR3 spans 14 amino acids. The CDR3 nucleotides are TGTGCCAGCTCACCGAGAATGTTGAACACTGAAGCTTTCTTT. This sequence encodes CASSPRMLNTEAFF.

This clonotype was detected a few times. The rearrangement links TRBV5-1 to TRBJ2-2; tentatively, D is TRBD1 (5 bases). The CDR3 is 17 amino acids. Germline-derived CDR1 and CDR2 are SGHRS and YFSETQ. The ends were cut back, 0 bases at V and 0 bases at J, with 12 bases in the middle. The CDR3 loop is CASSLAIDSANTGELFF. In DNA form, the CDR3 reads TGCGCCAGCAGCTTGGCAATAGACAGCGCGAACACCGGGGAGCTGTTTTTT.

The chain is built from TRBV6-1 and TRBJ2-2; TRBD1 aligns across 8 bases. CDR3 length: 18 amino acids. Germline V lookup: CDR1 MNHNS, CDR2 SASEGT. The V segment lost 6 bases and the J segment 5 bases; nucleotides outside the gene matches: 17. The DNA for the CDR3 is TGTGCCAGCAGCGAAACCAAGCAGGGGGCAGTCGGTACCGGGGAGCTGTTTTTT. It encodes CASSETKQGAVGTGELFF.